This TCR beta chain was recovered during a study of regulatory T cells in long-lasting Graves disease. With 3 bases clipped from V and 5 bases from J, the junction kept 5 bases outside the gene matches. This CDR3 has 15 amino acids. With iRepertoire HTBI primers and Arm-PCR of CDR3 regions, TCR beta libraries were built. One entry per CDR3 protein, called by TCRdb with MiXCR from the multiplex PCR reads. The repertoire has roughly 380,000 distinct CDR3 sequences, around 16% of them found once; the top ten carry approximately 22%. Study observations and caveats: TCR diversity was lower in persistent Graves' patients (versus newly diagnosed ones). Persistent disease samples used TRBV28, TRBJ1-2 and TRBJ2-5 preferentially. Sampling was limited to peripheral blood rather than thyroid tissue.

This clonotype was counted at least ten times. Its antigen remains unknown. Documented time point: newly diagnosed GD, antithyroid drugs for less than 3 months. The TCR library was made from RNA that had been extracted from PBMCs in TRIzol. This rearrangement joins TRBV12-3 or TRBV12-4 to TRBJ1-5, with 9 bases identical to TRBD1. The sequence derives from a female donor with Graves disease. The sample in question was peripheral blood mononuclear cells (PBMCs), obtained at new diagnosis, from a patient treated with antithyroid drugs. The CDR3, as DNA: TGTGCCAGCAGTTTTGCCGGGACAGGGCATCAGCCCCAGCATTTT. Its protein is CASSFAGTGHQPQHF.